Ten or more counts support the clone carrying this T cell receptor beta chain. The antigen is unknown. The CDR3 runs to 15 residues. The germline V gene has CDR1 WSHSY and CDR2 SAAADI. V was pared by 2 bases and J by 10 bases, with 15 bases between. This sample was taken from a study of Graves' ophthalmopathy and Graves' hyperthyroidism. Overall study: A follow-up of 18 months without ophthalmopathy meant that hyperthyroidism was stable.

Study outcomes and limitations: Blood repertoires reportedly contained most expanded thyroid clonotypes above 0.001 frequency.

Hyperthyroidism patients had new diagnoses, durations under 2 months, and ages of 18 to 65. Amplified TCR beta CDR3 regions were obtained using RNA transcripts as template. The library came from an HTBI-primed first-round RT-PCR and a second-round multiplex PCR. TCRdb re-called the multiplex PCR reads through MiXCR, storing one row per CDR3 protein. Of about 550,000 distinct CDR3 sequences listed, under 45% are singletons. The source of this sequence is an adult man with Graves' hyperthyroidism. This sequence joins TRBV10-2 and TRBJ1-6; weak D call: TRBD1 (5 bases). The source material was peripheral blood or thyroid tissue (not recorded which). In DNA form, the CDR3 reads TGCGCCAGCAGTGAGACGGCAGGGAGAGGATCACCCCTCCACTTT. Its translation: CASSETAGRGSPLHF.